This T cell receptor (beta chain) was identified during a study of blood T cell repertoires in COVID-19. Whole-study context: The United States, Italy and Spain provided the acute and convalescent COVID-19 samples.

The CDR3 spans 12 residues. V lost 3 bases, J lost 10 bases, and 12 bases lay in between. Original processing notes: Amplification from reference gene primers served as the basis for estimated nucleated cell counts. Data came from immunoSEQ multiplex PCR; TCRdb stores just in-frame clones and leaves some out. The DNA was the basis for D and trimming; V, J and clone size are from that table. The sample lists roughly 190,000 clones, around 80% occurring once. This sequence was found in a woman between 70 and 85 years old with COVID-19, enrolled during active disease. The V call is TRBV12-3 or TRBV12-4, the J call TRBJ1-1; no clear D gene. Material for sequencing was peripheral blood. The CDR3 region has the DNA TGTGCCAGCAGTTTCCCGCAGAGAGGAGCTTTCTTT. Encoded protein: CASSFPQRGAFF.